These 25 T cell receptor beta chains originate from one sample sequenced in a study of OX40 agonist ivuxolimab in advanced cancers. Profiled with immunoSEQ multiplex PCR; TCRdb holds only in-frame clones, not every one. The table lists some 68,000 clones, around 83% of them singletons. The input for sequencing was CD4+ or CD8+ T cells sorted from blood, taken in a trial of the OX40 agonist ivuxolimab. These receptors all come from an adult with an advanced solid tumor such as melanoma, head and neck, liver or kidney cancer.

Here the CDR3 DNA reads TGTGCCAGCAGCCAGTCGCTTACCGGGGAGCTGTTTTTT. This sequence encodes CASSQSLTGELFF. The V gene is TRBV14, the J gene TRBJ2-2; no definite D call. Germline loops: CDR1 SGHDN, CDR2 FVKESK. With 3 bases removed from V and 5 bases from J, the gap between germline ends came to 7 bases. The CDR3 is made up of 13 amino acids. The full variable domain, rest sourced from reference TRBV14 and TRBJ2-2, is EAGVTQFPSHSVIEKGQTVTLRCDPISGHDNLYWYRRVMGKEIKFLLHFVKESKQDESGMPNNRFLAERTGGTYSTLKVQPAELEDSGVYFCASSQSLTGELFFGEGSRLTVL.

The chain links TRBV4-1 to TRBJ1-4; D is unresolved. CDR3 length: 17 amino acids. V lost 1 base and J lost 4, with 16 bases in between. CDR1 MGHRA and CDR2 YSYEKL come from the germline V gene. CDR3 DNA sequence: TGCGCCAGCAGCCAAGGGAGTAATAGGGAAGTTAATGAAAAACTGTTTTTT. Its protein is CASSQGSNREVNEKLFF.

The chain is built from TRBV6-5 and TRBJ2-2; TRBD2 might be the D (6 bases). CDR1 MNHEY and CDR2 SVGAGI come from the germline V gene. The CDR3 has 14 residues. Trimming shortened V by 7 bases and J by 3 bases, and 12 bases separated the two germline ends. The CDR3 coding sequence is TGTGCCAGCAACGGGGCGGGGCACACCGGGGAGCTGTTTTTT. Its translation is CASNGAGHTGELFF.

V is TRBV28 and J is TRBJ1-4, with D perhaps matching TRBD1 (5 bases). Trimming took off 6 bases at V and 6 bases at J, with 14 bases between the two ends. The CDR3 has 14 residues. Per the germline V gene, CDR1 is MDHEN and CDR2 is SYDVKM. CDR3 sequence (DNA): TGTGCCAGCAGACCGGGACTAAGTTATGAAAAACTGTTTTTT. Its translation: CASRPGLSYEKLFF. Filled out from reference TRBV28 and TRBJ1-4, the complete variable domain reads DVKVTQSSRYLVKRTGEKVFLECVQDMDHENMFWYRQDPGLGLRLIYFSYDVKMKEKGDIPEGYSVSREKKERFSLILESASTNQTSMYLCASRPGLSYEKLFFGSGTQLSVL.

The CDR3 protein is CASSQELNPQETQYF. The CDR3 DNA reads TGTGCCAGCAGCCAAGAGCTAAATCCCCAAGAGACCCAGTACTTC. The gene calls are TRBV4-2 and TRBJ2-5; no clear D gene. V lost 0 bases, J lost 1 base, and 9 bases lay in between. The length of the CDR3 is 15 residues. Germline values: CDR1 LGHNA, CDR2 YNFKEQ.

This clone appeared once. The chain combines TRBV18 with TRBJ1-5; TRBD1 might be the D (5 bases). The CDR3 has 19 residues. CDR1 is KGHSH, CDR2 LQKENI, per germline. V gave up 3 bases and J gave up 0 bases, with 21 bases separating them. Here the CDR3 DNA reads TGTGCCAGCTCACCTCGAGGCCTTGGGGACCCTTATAGCAATCAGCCCCAGCATTTT. It specifies CASSPRGLGDPYSNQPQHF. Full variable domain (remainder filled in from reference TRBV18 and TRBJ1-5): NAGVMQNPRHLVRRRGQEARLRCSPMKGHSHVYWYRQLPEEGLKFMVYLQKENIIDESGMPKERFSAEFPKEGPSILRIQQVVRGDSAAYFCASSPRGLGDPYSNQPQHFGDGTRLSIL.

V and J are TRBV5-5 and TRBJ2-3, with 10 bases matching TRBD1. V gave up 3 bases and J gave up 4 bases; unmatched junction bases: 8. This CDR3 spans 16 amino acids. CDR1 SGHKS and CDR2 YYEKEE come from the germline V gene (reference sequence). The CDR3 sequence: CASSSPGQGIPDTQYF. As DNA, the CDR3 is TGTGCCAGCAGCTCACCGGGACAGGGGATCCCAGATACGCAGTATTTT.

This chain connects TRBV7-2 to TRBJ2-5; possibly TRBD1 for D (6 bases). This CDR3 comprises 15 residues. Between the trimmed V and J ends, which lost 5 bases and 5 bases, there was a span of 18 bases. In germline, CDR1 is SGHTA, CDR2 FQGNSA. This chain's CDR3 is CASSRAVGALETQYF. The DNA for the CDR3 is TGTGCCAGCAGCCGAGCCGTGGGGGCCCTGGAGACCCAGTACTTC.

The rearrangement uses TRBV6-1 and TRBJ1-5, with 10 bases aligning to TRBD1. The CDR3 is made up of 16 amino acids. Trimming cost V 4 bases and J 1 base; bases outside gene matches: 4. Germline V gene data show CDR1 as MNHNS and CDR2 as SASEGT. CDR3 region: CASSVTGGWSNQPQHF. In nucleotides, the CDR3 is TGTGCCAGCAGTGTGACAGGGGGCTGGAGCAATCAGCCCCAGCATTTT.

The chain has TRBV5-4 and TRBJ2-1; TRBD2 is a possible D gene (6 bases). Looked up from germline, CDR1 is SGHNT and CDR2 is YYREEE (reference sequence). V lost 2 bases, J lost 6 bases, and 15 bases lay in between. This CDR3 spans 15 amino acids. CDR3: CASSFAGGAGNEQFF. The DNA of the CDR3 is TGTGCCAGCAGCTTTGCCGGCGGGGCCGGCAATGAGCAGTTCTTC.

V usage is TRBV19 and J usage is TRBJ2-3; 9 bases are shared with TRBD1. The J segment lost 1 base and the V segment lost 5 bases, leaving 4 bases of the junction unmatched. This CDR3 is 15 amino acids long. From germline, CDR1 is LNHDA and CDR2 SQIVND (reference sequence). The CDR3 region has the DNA TGTGCCAGTAGTGGAACAGGGGGCCGCACAGATACGCAGTATTTT. It codes for CASSGTGGRTDTQYF. Together with reference TRBV19 and TRBJ2-3, the CDR3 gives the full variable domain: DGGITQSPKYLFRKEGQNVTLSCEQNLNHDAMYWYRQDPGQGLRLIYYSQIVNDFQKGDIAEGYSVSREKKESFPLTVTSAQKNPTAFYLCASSGTGGRTDTQYFGPGTRLTVL.

The rearrangement links TRBV15 to TRBJ1-2; TRBD1 agrees at 8 bases. Germline V lookup: CDR1 LNHNV, CDR2 YYDKDF (reference sequence). After removal of 1 base from V and 4 bases from J, the junction contained 8 bases not matched to a gene. The CDR3 is made up of 16 amino acids. The CDR3 reads CATSRGDRLVGYGYTF. DNA for the CDR3: TGTGCCACCAGCAGAGGGGACAGGTTGGTGGGCTATGGCTACACCTTC.

The chain is built from TRBV5-1 and TRBJ2-2; 10 bases match TRBD2. The CDR3 contains 19 residues. The germline gives CDR1 SGHRS, CDR2 YFSETQ. V was clipped by 0 bases and J by 1 base; unmatched bases: 9. CDR3 amino acids: CASSLEVASGGRNTGELFF. The DNA of the CDR3 is TGCGCCAGCAGCTTGGAGGTGGCTAGCGGGGGTCGGAACACCGGGGAGCTGTTTTTT.

The rearrangement uses TRBV11-2 and TRBJ2-2; the D is unclear. This CDR3 region has 14 residues. Between the trimmed V and J ends, which lost 1 base and 2 bases, there was a span of 5 bases. Germline V lookup: CDR1 SGHAT, CDR2 FQNNGV. The CDR3 bases are TGTGCCAGCAGCTTAGGGATAAACACCGGGGAGCTGTTTTTT. It yields the protein CASSLGINTGELFF.

The gene calls are TRBV6-1 and TRBJ1-2, with 8 bases aligning to TRBD1. This CDR3 is 14 amino acids long. Germline V gene sequence: CDR1 MNHNS, CDR2 SASEGT. V was pared by 4 bases and J by 4 bases, with 5 bases of the junction left unmatched. The CDR3 nucleotides read TGTGCCAGCAGTGCGGCAGGGGGCGGCTATGGCTACACCTTC. Its protein is CASSAAGGGYGYTF.

This sequence joins TRBV6-1 and TRBJ2-2; weak D call: TRBD1 (5 bases). Germline V gene data show CDR1 as MNHNS and CDR2 as SASEGT. V lost 4 bases to trimming and J lost 6 bases, with 15 bases between them. CDR3 length: 15 residues. The CDR3 sequence is CASSGEVWGPGELFF. The CDR3 DNA sequence: TGTGCCAGCAGTGGCGAAGTGTGGGGCCCCGGGGAGCTGTTTTTT.

The chain uses TRBV19 and TRBJ2-5; TRBD2 matches at 12 bases. Unmatched junction bases numbered 5, after V lost 5 bases and J lost 1 base. Germline V gene lookup returns CDR1 LNHDA and CDR2 SQIVND (reference sequence). The CDR3 has 16 residues. CDR3 sequence: CASSETSGGFQETQYF. The CDR3 nucleotides read TGTGCCAGTAGTGAGACTAGCGGGGGATTCCAAGAGACCCAGTACTTC.

J is TRBJ2-2 and V is TRBV11-2; D may be TRBD1 or TRBD2 (5 bases each). CDR1 and CDR2 (germline): SGHAT, FQNNGV. Trimming stripped 4 bases from V and 4 bases from J, with 10 bases between. The CDR3 extends over 14 amino acids. The CDR3 loop reads CASSSTGGTGELFF. CDR3 sequence (DNA): TGTGCCAGCAGCTCGACTGGGGGCACCGGGGAGCTGTTTTTT.

This rearrangement joins TRBV11-3 to TRBJ2-7; 8 bases agree with TRBD2. V shed 5 bases, J shed 3 bases, and the junction held 12 bases outside the gene matches. Per germline, CDR1 SGHNT and CDR2 YENEEA. The CDR3 extends over 16 amino acids. DNA for the CDR3: TGTGCCAGCAGCCATTGGCCGGGGGGGAAAGGCTACGAGCAGTACTTC. This gives the protein CASSHWPGGKGYEQYF.

This sequence joins TRBV19 and TRBJ2-3, with 9 bases fitting TRBD2. CDR3 length equals 16 residues. Germline V gene sequence: CDR1 LNHDA, CDR2 SQIVND (reference sequence). Trimming removed 5 bases from V and 2 bases from J; junction bases left unmatched: 8. The CDR3 region is CASSPLAGAVTDTQYF. The DNA of the CDR3 is TGTGCCAGTAGTCCCTTAGCGGGGGCCGTCACAGATACGCAGTATTTT.

This chain connects TRBV19 to TRBJ2-3; D remains ambiguous. The CDR3 sequence is 13 residues long. Per germline, CDR1 LNHDA and CDR2 SQIVND (reference sequence). V was pared by 4 bases and J by 14 bases, with 19 bases between. The CDR3 DNA is TGTGCCAGTAGTAAGCCGCACGAGGTCAAGAGGTATTTT. Amino acids: CASSKPHEVKRYF. Based on the CDR3 plus reference TRBV19 and TRBJ2-3, the full variable domain is DGGITQSPKYLFRKEGQNVTLSCEQNLNHDAMYWYRQDPGQGLRLIYYSQIVNDFQKGDIAEGYSVSREKKESFPLTVTSAQKNPTAFYLCASSKPHEVKRYFGPGTRLTVL.

This clone was found once. The rearrangement uses TRBV7-9 and TRBJ2-1; D is perhaps TRBD2 (7 bases). In germline, CDR1 is SEHNR, CDR2 FQNEAQ (reference sequence). V was clipped by 1 base and J by 6 bases, with 13 bases between them. The CDR3 has 15 amino acids. The CDR3 DNA is TGTGCCAGCAGCTTAGACCTAGGGGGGGGCAATGAGCAGTTCTTC. This translates into CASSLDLGGGNEQFF.

The V gene is TRBV5-1, the J gene TRBJ1-4; 9 nucleotides align to TRBD1. The J segment lost 7 bases and the V segment lost 4 bases, leaving 8 bases of the junction unmatched. The CDR3 covers 15 residues. CDR1 SGHRS and CDR2 YFSETQ come from the germline V gene. The CDR3 nucleotides are TGCGCCAGCAGCATTTCCGGGACAGGGCGTGAAAAACTGTTTTTT. It is translated as CASSISGTGREKLFF.

The rearrangement uses TRBV4-1 and TRBJ1-2; no clear D gene. Germline loops: CDR1 MGHRA, CDR2 YSYEKL. The V end was cut by 2 bases, the J end by 4 bases, with 8 bases between. The CDR3 has 13 residues. The CDR3, as DNA: TGCGCCAGCAGCCAAACCGGGCCCTATGGCTACACCTTC. It encodes CASSQTGPYGYTF.

The chain carries TRBV21-1 and TRBJ2-7; the tabulated D call, TRBD1, remains unverified against the DNA. TRBV21-1 is designated a pseudogene. There are 14 residues in the CDR3. DNA for the CDR3: TGTGCCAGCAACCTAAAAAGGACAGGCTACGAGCAGTACTTC. It is translated as CASNLKRTGYEQYF.